The present T cell receptor (beta chain) was sequenced within a study of shared clonotypes between healthy human individuals (dated by TCRdb to between 2020 and 2021). Notes on the research overall: A couple of women and three men aged 18 to 49 years were included in the cohort. The study deeply sequenced blood TCR repertoires of several healthy adults to estimate repertoire size and the extent of clonotype sharing between individuals. Leukapheresis yielded between about 0.94 and 8.9 billion PBMCs per donor. Libraries were prepared and TCR repertoires were sequenced by different laboratories using diverse techniques, in order to increase sequencing depth and limit assay-specific biases. Per donor, three plates each were used for CD4 naive and CD4 memory, two for CD8 naive, and one for CD8 memory.

Using the deep immunoSEQ assay, TCR CDR3 regions were amplified from genomic DNA by multiplex PCR. Extracted genomic DNA from each cell subset was distributed evenly across all wells of several immunoSEQ 96-well plates, and each plate was treated as a replicate. For sorted subsets, around 0.2 ug of genomic DNA, equivalent to some 33,000 T cell genomes, went into each replicate PCR. The purified libraries were quantified using a Qubit 3.0 fluorometer, sized with a Bioanalyzer 2100, and then quantified again using the KAPA Library Quantification kit. Each immunoSEQ 96-well plate was sequenced on its own single-read 150-cycle Illumina NextSeq 550 flow cell. Regarding the original processing steps: The immunoSEQ output contained only junctional sequences without quality scores, so filtering could not match that applied to full-length reads. To assign V/J genes and CDR3, sequences were annotated against IMGT germline references using PyIR, a Python wrapper for IgBLAST v1.9. Reads were removed for weak V/J assignments (E-value above 1e-6), missing CDR3, stop codons, out-of-frame junctions, or ambiguous translated residues. V3J clonotypes were defined by identical inferred V gene, J gene, and CDR3 amino acid sequence. The percentage overlap between two repertoires was calculated by dividing the number of shared unique clonotypes by the size of the smaller repertoire. Three approaches were used to assess repertoire richness: RTK rarefaction, the Chao1 estimator, and Recon v2.1 estimates of unobserved clonotypes. Generation probabilities for all TCRbeta clonotypes obtained by the gDNA method from a handful of donors were computed using OLGA. Here the immuneACCESS table is served through TCRdb, limited to in-frame sequences with V and J called. Missing clones are a known gap in these copies; in checked studies unresolved V genes cover under half, and the rest lacks a known reason. For V, J and clone size, that table is used; D and trimming come from the DNA. Here the sample has around 1.9 million clones; around 95% occur a single time. Together, the top ten hold approximately 1.6% of the sample.

Note on this clone: The antigen it binds to is not known. Per-base quality was not reported, and no clone a single base away is much larger than it.

The paper as a whole reports these results and caveats: Based on pairwise subsampling, the degree of clonotype sharing among donors was expected to be affected by sequencing depth. Naive subsets generally had larger estimated clonotype richness than memory subsets. Sharing across a handful of donors was observed for about 4.8% of naive CD4, under 4% of naive CD8, 2.3% of memory CD4, and approximately 0.41% of memory CD8 clonotypes. Sampling was restricted to blood, and TCR repertoires in tissues likely differ from the TCR repertoires found in blood. Clonotypes shared by all four sorted-subset donors showed higher generation probabilities than non-shared clonotypes. Because the study included only a small number of donors, the genetic and exposure-history diversity represented was limited. Even with the large sequencing depth, rarefaction of the sorted-subset datasets indicated that sequencing was incomplete.

For the CD8 naive samples, CD45RO-negative cells were positively selected for CCR7, yielding a CD45RA+CCR7+ population from which TemRA cells were excluded. Donors were healthy HIV-negative adults with no recently reported acute infections or vaccinations. Every donor was a Caucasian adult living in Nashville, Tennessee, USA. Blood was obtained by leukapheresis, after which PBMCs were separated by Ficoll-Histopaque density gradient centrifugation and cryopreserved in liquid nitrogen vapor phase. Analytical flow cytometry was used to check the purity and quantity of each magnetically sorted T cell population. Genomic DNA was isolated from every sorted fraction and measured by UV absorbance on a Nanodrop 2000c. The sequence was collected from a man between 18 and 35 years old in good health. Some clones in this sample may be carry-over from other donors' samples. The specimen sequenced was naive CD8+ T cells from PBMCs. The cell subset or site label on this specimen signifies: CD45RA+CCR7+.

The DNA sequence reads TGTGCCAGCAGCCAAGTGGTACAGGGCGGGCGAGAGACCCAGTACTTC. This encodes CASSQVVQGGRETQYF. The sequence is built from TRBV14 and TRBJ2-5; the D gene is perhaps TRBD1, on 6 matching bases. Trimming at the junction amounts to 1 base on V and 4 bases on J, and the germline ends lie 16 bases apart. Per the germline V gene, SGHDN is the CDR1 and FVKESK is the CDR2. The CDR3 covers 16 residues, taking in both the cysteine and the phenylalanine. Here the CDR3 DNA is all that survives: 48 bases in frame from base 1.